This entry features one TCR beta chain sequence. Its antigen remains unknown. The data are from a study of T-cell memory formation after mild COVID-19. For the study at large: Largely, TCR clusters stayed within a single donor.

TCRdb used MiXCR to reprocess the 5' RACE reads, holding one entry per CDR3 protein. The table has about half a million distinct CDR3 sequences, around a sixth seen once; the top ten hold more than 9%. Trimming took 8 bases from V and 3 from J, leaving 11 bases between them. Germline loops: CDR1 MNHNY, CDR2 SVGAGI (reference sequence). There are 12 residues in the CDR3. General study results and limits: CD4/CD8 balance held among clones contracting day 15 to 85, and later expanders leaned CD4+.

The rearrangement uses TRBV6-6 and TRBJ2-7; D not resolved. The sequencing sample was made of PBMCs or a T cell subset sorted from them (not recorded which). The TCR sequence derives from an adult woman who had mild COVID-19 (a few samples of this study predate the infection). Cell type and time point are not known. The DNA of the CDR3 is TGTGCCAGCTGTAAGGAAGGCTACGAGCAGTACTTC. It specifies CASCKEGYEQYF.